Listed below are T cell receptor beta chains from one sample, sequenced in a study of cytomegalovirus exposure and HLA in healthy donors. Profiling relied on immunoSEQ multiplex PCR, and the TCRdb table lists in-frame clones only, not all of them. The table records more than 110,000 clones, 84% of them present only once. Sequenced sample: PBMCs. The receptors were gathered from a woman aged 30 to 39 in good health and CMV-seronegative. CDR3s include the opening cysteine and the closing phenylalanine or tryptophan. The D gene is left open where the match is weak. Some rows mark clone size as missing; the rest say once, few, many or name a class of expanded clone.

d_gene | j_gene | v_gene | abundance | CDR3nt | CDR3aa
TRBD2 | TRBJ2-5 | TRBV5-4 | few | TGTGCCAGCAGCCCAAGTCAGCGGGGGGCGGGCGAGACCCAGTACTTC | CASSPSQRGAGETQYF
. | TRBJ1-2 | TRBV2 | . | TGTGCCAGCAGATACAGATGGGGCCCTATTGGCTACACCTTC | CASRYRWGPIGYTF
. | TRBJ1-2 | TRBV18 | . | TGTGCCAGCTCACCCCAGGGGTTCGCGTACTATGGCTACACCTTC | CASSPQGFAYYGYTF
. | TRBJ1-6 | TRBV28 | . | TGTGCCAGCAGTTTGGGGCGTAGGTCACCCCTCCACTTT | CASSLGRRSPLHF
. | TRBJ1-1 | TRBV27 | . | TGTGCCAGCAGTTTATCCCCGGACACGAACACTGAAGCTTTCTTT | CASSLSPDTNTEAFF
. | TRBJ2-7 | TRBV18 | . | TGTGCCAGCTCACCACGAGACAGTAACGAGCAGTACTTC | CASSPRDSNEQYF
TRBD1 | TRBJ1-4 | TRBV9 | once | TGTGCCAGCAGCGTAGGCTGGACAGGCGATGAAAAACTGTTTTTT | CASSVGWTGDEKLFF
. | TRBJ2-7 | TRBV9 | few | TGTGCCAGCAGCGTCGGGGACTCCTACGAGCAGTACTTC | CASSVGDSYEQYF
TRBD1 | TRBJ2-7 | TRBV11-2 | once | TGTGCCAGCAGCCCGGAAGCGGGACAGGGGACCTACGAGCAGTACTTC | CASSPEAGQGTYEQYF
TRBD1 | TRBJ1-5 | TRBV6-1 | . | TGTGCCAGCAGCTACAGGGGCCCCGCAGGTCAGCCCCAGCATTTT | CASSYRGPAGQPQHF
. | TRBJ1-1 | TRBV20-1 | once | TGCATTTCCCCAGGAAACACTGAAGCTTTCTTT | CISPGNTEAFF
. | TRBJ2-7 | TRBV2 | once | TGTGCCAGGGAAGGGGGGGAACCCTACGAGCAGTACTTC | CAREGGEPYEQYF
. | TRBJ2-1 | TRBV2 | . | TGTGCCAGCAGCCGGGACTGGTACAATGAGCAGTTCTTC | CASSRDWYNEQFF